This passage covers 20 T cell receptor beta chains from one sample sequenced in a study of vaccination and CD4 T cells after COVID-19. Their target antigens are unknown. Oncomine TCR Beta short-read sequencing was applied to DNA from cultured CD4+ T cells. TCRdb recomputed calls from the PCR reads with MiXCR, one row per CDR3 protein. The profile shows 21,000 or so distinct CDR3 sequences, around 48% of them singletons. Treatment denoted: approximately nine-day PBMC culture with coronavirus spike peptide pools or control peptides (ViraFEST assay). The sample was CD4+ T cells from blood, cultured in vitro. Every receptor here comes from a human donor who had recovered from COVID-19.

This clonotype was counted only a few times. Relative to the germline gene, one junction end is altered; a read error may explain this. This chain uses TRBV2 with TRBJ1-2; D possibly corresponds to TRBD1 (5 bases). Germline CDR1 SNHLY, CDR2 FYNNEI. This CDR3 comprises 12 residues. CDR3 nucleotides: TGTGCCAGCGGTGACAGTAACTATGGCTACACCTTC. It is translated as CASGDSNYGYTF.

The CDR3: CSVQGGQGTDTQYF. CDR3 nucleotides: TGCAGCGTCCAGGGTGGGCAGGGTACAGATACGCAGTATTTT. This rearrangement joins TRBV29-1 to TRBJ2-3; the D gene is possibly TRBD1 (5 bases). CDR3 length: 14 amino acids. Germline CDR1 SQVTM, CDR2 ANQGSEA. The V gene lost 6 bases and the J gene lost 3 bases, with 16 bases spanning the gap.

This clonotype was seen a handful of times. V and J are TRBV7-8 and TRBJ1-5; 8 bases are a match to TRBD1. Germline lookup yields CDR1 SGHVS and CDR2 FQNEAQ. The J segment lost 3 bases and the V segment lost 6 bases, leaving 7 bases of the junction unmatched. This CDR3 has 15 amino acids. The CDR3 region has the DNA TGTGCCAGCAGTAGCGGGACAGGACCCAATCAGCCCCAGCATTTT. This codes for CASSSGTGPNQPQHF.

The chain has TRBV7-8 and TRBJ2-6; weak D call: TRBD1 (6 bases). The CDR3 runs to 16 residues. Trimming left V 5 bases short and J 4 bases short, with 15 bases between. Germline CDR1 is SGHVS and CDR2 is FQNEAQ. The CDR3 sequence: CASSTSGVVGANVLTF. In nucleotides, the CDR3 is TGTGCCAGCAGCACATCAGGGGTGGTAGGGGCCAACGTCCTGACTTTC.

The chain has TRBV6-1 and TRBJ2-6, with D uncertain. The CDR3 extends over 15 amino acids. V was clipped by 7 bases and J by 2 bases, with 12 bases between them. Germline V gene sequence: CDR1 MNHNS, CDR2 SASEGT. CDR3: CASILRNAGANVLTF. The CDR3 DNA follows: TGTGCCAGCATATTAAGGAACGCTGGGGCCAACGTCCTGACTTTC.

The chain couples TRBV5-1 to TRBJ2-7; perhaps TRBD1 as D (6 bases). The CDR3 has 15 residues. The V end was cut by 4 bases, the J end by 2 bases, with 16 bases between. Germline lookup yields CDR1 SGHRS and CDR2 YFSETQ. The CDR3 sequence is CASSARGSGAYEQYF. In nucleotides, the CDR3 is TGCGCCAGCAGCGCCCGGGGCTCAGGGGCCTACGAGCAGTACTTC.

A few counts support this clonotype. The chain links TRBV7-8 to TRBJ2-5, with D tentatively TRBD2 (6 bases). The V gene's germline CDR1 is SGHVS and CDR2 FQNEAQ. The germline V and J ends were trimmed by 8 bases and 4 bases, with 14 bases remaining between them. This CDR3 region has 13 residues. The CDR3 loop is CASSVGGLETQYF. DNA of the CDR3: TGTGCCAGCTCTGTCGGGGGTCTAGAGACCCAGTACTTC.

The chain employs TRBV7-9 and TRBJ2-1, with a possible D match to TRBD1 (6 bases). Per germline, CDR1 SEHNR and CDR2 FQNEAQ (reference sequence). CDR3 length equals 15 residues. Trimming shortened V by 5 bases and J by 6 bases, and 17 bases separated the two germline ends. CDR3 in DNA: TGTGCCAGCAGCCCTTGGACAGCCTCGGGCAATGAGCAGTTCTTC. Encoded protein: CASSPWTASGNEQFF.

The chain carries TRBV2 and TRBJ2-3, with D possibly matching TRBD1 (6 bases). The CDR3 extends over 16 amino acids. Germline CDR1 reads SNHLY; CDR2 reads FYNNEI. V was cut by 7 bases and J by 8 bases, with 25 bases left in between. CDR3 region: CASTRGDRRSPSTQYF. The CDR3 bases are TGTGCCAGCACTCGTGGCGACAGGAGGAGCCCCAGTACGCAGTATTTT.

This clonotype appeared a few times. The chain has TRBV20-1 and TRBJ1-6; D gene unclear. In germline, CDR1 is DFQATT, CDR2 SNEGSKA (reference sequence). This CDR3 is 15 amino acids long. The V end was cut by 3 bases, the J end by 2 bases, with 11 bases between. CDR3 sequence: CSARAPVAYNSPLHF. The DNA for the CDR3 is TGCAGTGCTAGGGCCCCGGTAGCCTATAATTCACCCCTCCACTTT.

The gene calls are TRBV7-3 and TRBJ2-5; D may be TRBD1 or TRBD2 (5 bases each). V was clipped by 5 bases and J by 5 bases, with 12 bases between them. CDR1 SGHTA and CDR2 FQGTGA come from the germline V gene. The CDR3 is made up of 13 amino acids. The CDR3 sequence is CASSPGTAETQYF. The CDR3 DNA is TGTGCCAGCAGCCCAGGGACGGCGGAGACCCAGTACTTC.

This clonotype appeared a single time. The genes are TRBV20-1 and TRBJ2-7, with D hard to call. V was shortened by 1 base and J by 0 bases, with 4 bases between the two germline ends. Germline CDR1 reads DFQATT; CDR2 reads SNEGSKA (reference sequence). This CDR3 region has 12 residues. The CDR3 DNA follows: TGCAGTGCTAGAGGCAGCTCCTACGAGCAGTACTTC. Protein sequence: CSARGSSYEQYF.

This clonotype has just a few counts. The rearrangement links TRBV7-9 to TRBJ2-2; D is ambiguous. Germline CDR1 is SEHNR and CDR2 is FQNEAQ (reference sequence). CDR3 length: 16 amino acids. V shed 8 bases and J shed 0 bases, with 16 bases lying between them. For the CDR3, the DNA is TGTGCCAGCCGAACTGGTCAAGGCGCGAACACCGGGGAGCTGTTTTTT. This sequence encodes CASRTGQGANTGELFF. Variable domain in full (rest from reference TRBV7-9 and TRBJ2-2): DTGVSQNPRHKITKRGQNVTFRCDPISEHNRLYWYRQTLGQGPEFLTYFQNEAQLEKSRLLSDRFSAERPKGSFSTLEIQRTEQGDSAMYLCASRTGQGANTGELFFGEGSRLTVL.

The sample holds a few counts of this clonotype. The chain links TRBV20-1 to TRBJ2-2, with D perhaps matching TRBD1 or TRBD2 (6 bases each). The CDR3 consists of 15 residues. Trimming left V 1 base short and J 4 bases short, with 13 bases between. Germline CDR1 reads DFQATT; CDR2 reads SNEGSKA (reference sequence). CDR3 coding DNA: TGCAGTGCTAGAGTGGGGGGCGGACTCACCGGGGAGCTGTTTTTT. It encodes CSARVGGGLTGELFF.

V and J are TRBV7-8 and TRBJ2-2; D gene unclear. This CDR3 region has 14 residues. Germline V lookup: CDR1 SGHVS, CDR2 FQNEAQ. V was pared by 6 bases and J by 0 bases, with 8 bases between. CDR3 bases: TGTGCCAGCAGGATTATGTCGAACACCGGGGAGCTGTTTTTT. This codes for CASRIMSNTGELFF.

V usage is TRBV5-5 and J usage is TRBJ2-2; TRBD1 is a possible D gene (5 bases). V lost 2 bases and J 5 bases, leaving 13 bases between the germline ends. Germline lookup yields CDR1 SGHKS and CDR2 YYEKEE (reference sequence). This CDR3 comprises 15 residues. CDR3 sequence: CASSLERGRTGELFF. CDR3 sequence (DNA): TGTGCCAGCAGCTTAGAAAGGGGTCGAACCGGGGAGCTGTTTTTT.

The genes are TRBV6-4 and TRBJ2-2; 10 bases match TRBD2. Losses at the gene ends were 3 bases for V and 4 bases for J; bases not matched to a gene: 5. This CDR3 spans 16 amino acids. Germline CDR1 reads MRHNA; CDR2 reads SNTAGT. The CDR3 loop reads CASSELAGAGTGELFF. The CDR3 DNA reads as TGTGCCAGCAGTGAGCTAGCGGGAGCGGGCACCGGGGAGCTGTTTTTT.

The J gene is TRBJ1-2, the V gene TRBV5-1; 8 positions match TRBD1. V was clipped by 4 bases and J by 10 bases; unmatched bases: 12. The CDR3 totals 14 residues. Germline assignment: CDR1 SGHRS and CDR2 YFSETQ. CDR3 nucleotide sequence: TGCGCCAGCAGCGAAGGACAGGGCCCTCATGACTACACCTTC. Translating it yields CASSEGQGPHDYTF.

This clonotype was picked up one time. V gene TRBV4-3 combines with J gene TRBJ1-5; D remains ambiguous. Germline CDR1 LGHNA, CDR2 YSLEER. V gave up 0 bases and J gave up 0 bases, with 6 bases separating them. The CDR3 is made up of 15 amino acids. CDR3: CASSQDSYSNQPQHF. The CDR3 DNA reads as TGCGCCAGCAGCCAAGACAGCTATAGCAATCAGCCCCAGCATTTT.

V gene TRBV20-1 combines with J gene TRBJ1-2; no firm D call. Deletions cut 1 base from V and 7 bases from J, with 10 bases between. This CDR3 has 12 residues. The germline V gene encodes CDR1 DFQATT and CDR2 SNEGSKA (reference sequence). The chain's CDR3 is CSARGPTTGYTF. The CDR3 DNA follows: TGCAGTGCTAGAGGCCCCACTACTGGCTACACCTTC.